Listed here is a single T cell receptor (beta chain). The target of this receptor is not known. No qualities accompany the bases; no much larger clone lies one base away. The cohort comprised fewer than 750 healthy bone marrow donors. At the time of sampling, all cohort members were nominally healthy, though unrecorded immune exposures were likely present. The donor tested CMV seronegative and was one of the 352 seronegative cohort members. A peripheral blood sample was provided by each donor, and peripheral blood mononuclear cells were used for TCR beta sequencing. Genomic DNA was extracted from the blood cell samples with the Qiagen DNeasy Blood Extraction Kit. This sample stems from a study of cytomegalovirus exposure and HLA in healthy donors (dated by TCRdb to between 2016 and 2019). About the full investigation: According to an earlier analysis of a few hundred of the donors, 150 million to 200 million T cells yielded roughly 110 million unique TCR beta sequences and 276 Gb of sequence data. An early release covering around 630 HLA-typed donors comprised approximately 290 gigabases of sequencing data and some 79 million unique TCR sequences. Among the roughly 400 genotyped donors, approximately 77% belonged to the genetic ancestry cluster associated with self-reported Caucasian donors. The study aimed to test whether cataloging public T cell receptors could reveal signatures of past pathogen exposure. The study profiled the T cell repertoires of around 700 subjects by immunosequencing and related them to cytomegalovirus serostatus. A separate validation cohort of approximately 130 different subjects was used in addition to the approximately 700-subject first cohort. To predict cytomegalovirus infection status, the study brought together high-throughput TCR immunosequencing, statistical association of individual TCRs with disease status, and machine learning. To study patterns of TCR occurrence, a later analysis re-analyzed previously published TCR beta repertoires from hundreds of donors and added high-resolution HLA genotyping. Rather than drawing on any new phenotypic data, the later analysis identified candidate immune exposures from TCR beta sequences and the way those sequences occurred across donors. An earlier analysis of around 580 of the donors used high-throughput TCR beta sequencing to judge whether each TCR beta V gene segment behaved as functional or pseudogenic. Donor age, sex, ethnicity and CMV serostatus were compiled together with the repertoire data. A later genetic analysis used genome-wide SNP genotypes for about 55% of the 666 donors, treating that subset as a discovery cohort. All discovery cohort repertoires had been generated using a single sequencing platform. HLA typing covered class I and class II loci at four-digit resolution. Typing coverage varied by locus: 629-630 donors for A, B, C, DRB1 and DQB1; under 550 for DQA1; over 600 for DPA1; around 450 for DPB1. Because of strong linkage in the cohort, roughly five DR-DQ haplotypes were treated as single units for association and clustering. Among roughly 400 genotyped donors of the cohort, an average of approximately 240,000 unique TCR beta nucleotide sequences was sequenced per donor, of which about 19% were non-productive. What the authors observed across the whole study: The study listed 164 TCR beta chains as associated with cytomegalovirus. Cytomegalovirus status was reported to be diagnosed by the classifier with high specificity and sensitivity in both the original and validation cohorts. Roughly uniform sequencing depth across donors was assumed in presence/absence analyses, although this assumption may not hold. A few of the identified cytomegalovirus-associated TCR beta chains were confirmed in vitro to be specific for cytomegalovirus antigens. The 87-base-pair reads could not distinguish some IMGT-functional V segments, including TRBV6-2 and TRBV6-3, so those segments were excluded. Because counts were too low, roughly 16 rarely observed V segments, including chromosome 9 orphons, were left out of the earlier analysis of over 550 of the donors. Compared with the roughly 670-donor mean, donors in an Asian-associated ancestry cluster had fewer N-insertions in productive TCRs, according to a later genetic analysis. According to the authors, the approach could potentially be generalized to other disease states and immunological phenotypes. While some public TCRs were present in many individuals, most TCR sequences turned up only very rarely across donors. A later analysis associated around 16,000 TCR beta sequences with specific HLA alleles at a false discovery rate of 0.05. According to a later analysis, parvovirus B19, influenza, CMV and Epstein-Barr virus appeared linked to several top co-occurrence clusters. In a later analysis, most CMV-associated TCR beta chains were found to appear HLA-restricted, with HLA associations seemingly driven largely by CMV exposure. The cohort was sequenced for TCR beta chains only, and without alpha or paired-chain data the features that could be detected were limited. A further reported finding was that TCR beta sequences accurately predicted the HLA-A and HLA-B alleles for most subjects in the first cohort. In a later analysis, TCR association rates were found to vary across HLA loci, with the most associated TCRs seen for DRB1 alleles and the fewest for HLA-C alleles. Correlated functional status among segregating V segments might be attributable to linkage disequilibrium, but an unknown experimental factor could not be ruled out. The sequencing pipeline was judged likely to have produced a cluster of highly shared sequence variants as a technical artifact. In an earlier analysis of approximately 600 of the donors, most TCR beta V segments were observed in productive rearrangements about 90% or about 30% of the time, broadly matching IMGT annotations. Because some donors lacked HLA typing at each locus, the association tests relied only on the typed subset. A later genetic analysis associated a missense DCLRE1C variant with V-gene and J-gene trimming of TCR beta chains, and an independent cohort replicated the association. Compared with equally common non-associated chains, HLA-associated TCR beta chains in a later analysis were more clonally expanded and had lower generation probabilities. Assigning TCR associations to individual alleles was difficult when HLA alleles, especially DR and DQ, strongly co-occurred. CMV serostatus was the only immune exposure information available for the cohort.

According to the germline V gene, CDR1 reads MNHNS and CDR2 reads SASEGT. The CDR3 measures 15 amino acids from cysteine to phenylalanine. The read is trimmed to its CDR3 DNA, 45 bases read in frame from base 1. V and J are truncated by 5 bases and 9 bases respectively, leaving an intervening sequence of 17 bases. The method was the immunoSEQ multiplex PCR assay. For the multiplex PCR, a mixture combining 60 forward primers for TCR Vbeta segments and 13 reverse primers for TCR Jbeta segments was used. The CDR3 region of rearranged TCR beta genes was amplified from genomic DNA by a multiplex PCR assay. The amplified TCR beta libraries were sequenced on the Illumina HiSeq System as 87-base-pair reads. The paper's data handling went like this. In a later analysis, some 80 million unique TCR beta chains were counted across the roughly 610 repertoires, and about 9.9 million of these chains were shared by at least two donors. Raw reads were error-corrected and collapsed into unique sequences with a nearest-neighbor algorithm that merged closely related sequences to remove PCR and sequencing errors. Alignment of CDR3 sequences to IMGT reference sequences was used to assign V, D and J gene segments. For a sequence to be retained, at least a six-nucleotide match to both a V gene segment and a J gene segment was required. Rearrangements were classified as productive when the CDR3 lacked stop codons and remained in frame with V and J, and all other rearrangements were classified as non-productive. Following IMGT convention, CDR3 was defined as the stretch from the second conserved V-encoded cysteine up to the conserved J-encoded phenylalanine. In an earlier analysis of approximately 590 of the donors, sequences lacking an unambiguous match to a single V gene segment were excluded. In an earlier analysis of 587 of the donors, a V segment was called functional when productive rearrangements were above 56.7%, and segregating when the standard deviation between donors exceeded 5%. To diagnose cytomegalovirus status from the catalog of TCR beta chain sequences, a statistical classification framework was built. In a later analysis, V and J genes were assigned by comparing TCR nucleotide sequences against IMGT/GENE-DB human TR gene sequences. The TCRdist pipeline was used in a later analysis to assign CDR3 sequences and most-parsimonious VDJ recombination scenarios. A later analysis defined each TCR beta chain by its CDR3 amino acid sequence plus V-gene family, and excluded reads lacking a unique V-gene family. To address suspected cross-contamination and a sequencing artifact, a later analysis removed around 600 highly shared, low-generation-probability nucleotide sequences. In a later analysis, a clonal expansion index for each public chain was calculated from normalized within-repertoire ranks of inferred template counts. Generation probabilities in a later analysis came from a VDJ recombination model fitted to out-of-frame rearrangements, and those results were checked against IGoR. A later analysis scored TCR-TCR, TCR-HLA and TCR-CMV co-occurrence with hypergeometric tests, applying a repertoire-size bias correction to TCR pairs. A later analysis estimated false discovery rates by permuting HLA or CMV assignments 20 times. In a later analysis, co-occurring TCRs were grouped using DBSCAN, and TCRdist sequence similarity was added for clustering within HLA-allele-positive subsets. Co-occurrence clustering excluded repertoires with fewer than 30,000 or more than 120,000 public chains, plus five with anomalous nucleotide sharing. TCRdb mirrors the immuneACCESS table, restricted to in-frame sequences. Some clones are absent from its copies; in checked studies, under half trace to an unresolved V gene, and the reason for the others is unknown. V, J and clone size are taken as reported in that table, and D and trimming were inferred from the DNA itself. The table for this sample lists more than 150,000 clones; approximately 85% of them were counted only once. The ten biggest clones cover 2% to 2.5% of the sample.

This clonotype was sampled from a woman under 30 in good health and CMV-seronegative. The sample taken for sequencing was PBMCs. The receptor chain draws on TRBV6-1 and TRBJ1-6; no D gene can be assigned with confidence. The CDR3 region reads CASSSGGRGRSPLHF. The DNA is as follows: TGTGCCAGCAGTTCGGGTGGGAGAGGGCGTTCACCCCTCCACTTT.